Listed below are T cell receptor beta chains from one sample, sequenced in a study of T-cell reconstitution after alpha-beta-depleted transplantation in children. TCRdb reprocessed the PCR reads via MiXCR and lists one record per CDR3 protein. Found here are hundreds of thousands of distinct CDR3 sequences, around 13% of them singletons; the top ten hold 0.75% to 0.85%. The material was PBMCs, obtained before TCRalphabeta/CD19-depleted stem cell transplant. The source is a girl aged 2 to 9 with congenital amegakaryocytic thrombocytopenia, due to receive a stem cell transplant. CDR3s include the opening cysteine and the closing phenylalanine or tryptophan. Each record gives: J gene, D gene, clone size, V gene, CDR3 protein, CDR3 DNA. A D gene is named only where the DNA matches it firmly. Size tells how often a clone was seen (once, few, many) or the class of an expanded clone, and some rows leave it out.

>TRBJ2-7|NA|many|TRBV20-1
CSAGNIDPYEQYF
TGCAGTGCTGGGAATATAGACCCCTACGAGCAGTACTTC
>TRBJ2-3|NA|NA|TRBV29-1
CSVVGGDTQYF
TGCAGCGTCGTCGGAGGGGATACGCAGTATTTT
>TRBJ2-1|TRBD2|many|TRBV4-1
CASSQDSASGYNEQFF
TGCGCCAGCAGCCAAGACTCGGCTAGCGGATACAATGAGCAGTTCTTC
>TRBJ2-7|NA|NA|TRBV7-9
CASSDRENKQYF
TGTGCCAGCAGCGACCGGGAGAATAAGCAGTACTTC
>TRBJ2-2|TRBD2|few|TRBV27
CASSLFSSGVNTGELFF
TGTGCCAGCAGTTTATTCTCTAGCGGGGTAAACACCGGGGAGCTGTTTTTT
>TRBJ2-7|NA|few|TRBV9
CASSVAGPGYEQYF
TGTGCCAGCAGCGTAGCGGGCCCCGGCTACGAGCAGTACTTC
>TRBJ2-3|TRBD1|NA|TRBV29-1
CSAWTGLFTDTQYF
TGCAGCGCCTGGACAGGGCTATTCACAGATACGCAGTATTTT
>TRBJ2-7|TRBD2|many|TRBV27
CASSPIAGEDLYEQYF
TGTGCCAGCAGTCCTATAGCGGGAGAGGATCTGTACGAGCAGTACTTC
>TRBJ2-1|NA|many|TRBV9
CASSVNRGDEQFF
TGTGCCAGCAGCGTAAACCGAGGCGATGAGCAGTTCTTC
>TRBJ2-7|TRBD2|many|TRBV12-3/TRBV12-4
CASRGSWREGYMGYEQYF
TGTGCCAGCAGGGGATCCTGGCGGGAGGGGTATATGGGTTACGAGCAGTACTTC
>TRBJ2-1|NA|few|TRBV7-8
CASSLARGSLYEQFF
TGTGCCAGCAGCTTAGCTCGGGGCAGCCTCTATGAGCAGTTCTTC
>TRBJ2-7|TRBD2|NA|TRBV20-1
CSASSVAGVKYEQYF
TGCAGTGCTAGTTCCGTGGCGGGGGTCAAGTACGAGCAGTACTTC
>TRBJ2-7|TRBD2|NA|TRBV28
CASSPGLAGGPYEQYF
TGTGCCAGCAGTCCAGGACTAGCGGGAGGGCCCTACGAGCAGTACTTC
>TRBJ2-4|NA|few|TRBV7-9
CATAWVLEYSAKNIQYF
TGTGCCACCGCCTGGGTTCTCGAGTACTCAGCCAAAAACATTCAGTACTTC
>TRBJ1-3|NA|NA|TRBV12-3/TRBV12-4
CASRLGPFSGNTIYF
TGTGCCAGCAGACTGGGACCGTTCTCTGGAAACACCATATATTTT
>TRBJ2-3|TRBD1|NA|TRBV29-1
CSVEKSGQGAGTDTQYF
TGCAGCGTTGAAAAAAGTGGACAGGGGGCTGGCACAGATACGCAGTATTTT
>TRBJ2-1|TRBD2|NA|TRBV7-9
CASSPARLAGIDEQFF
TGTGCCAGCAGCCCGGCGCGACTAGCGGGAATCGATGAGCAGTTCTTC
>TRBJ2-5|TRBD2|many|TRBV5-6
CASSLVPSGRETQYF
TGTGCCAGCAGCTTGGTTCCTAGCGGGAGAGAGACCCAGTACTTC
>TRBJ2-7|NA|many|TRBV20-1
CSARAPPGRGTYEQYF
TGCAGTGCTAGAGCCCCCCCCGGCCGGGGAACCTACGAGCAGTACTTC
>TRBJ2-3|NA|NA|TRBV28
CASSPRFRVRTDTQYF
TGTGCCAGCAGTCCACGGTTCAGGGTCCGCACAGATACGCAGTATTTT
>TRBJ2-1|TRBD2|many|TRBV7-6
CASSSPYRLAGEEQFF
TGTGCCAGCAGCTCTCCTTATCGGTTAGCGGGAGAAGAGCAGTTCTTC
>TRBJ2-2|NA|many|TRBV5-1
CASSLVGGTGELFF
TGTGCCAGCAGCTTAGTAGGAGGAACCGGGGAGCTGTTTTTT
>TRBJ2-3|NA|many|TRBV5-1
CASRGKLDSTDTQYF
TGCGCCAGCCGGGGGAAATTGGACAGCACAGATACGCAGTATTTT
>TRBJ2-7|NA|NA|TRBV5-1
CASSFDGARSSYEQYF
TGCGCCAGCAGCTTCGATGGCGCGAGAAGCTCCTACGAGCAGTACTTC
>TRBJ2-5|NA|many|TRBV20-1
CSARGLDFYGWQETQYF
TGCAGTGCTAGAGGTCTTGATTTTTATGGATGGCAAGAGACCCAGTACTTC